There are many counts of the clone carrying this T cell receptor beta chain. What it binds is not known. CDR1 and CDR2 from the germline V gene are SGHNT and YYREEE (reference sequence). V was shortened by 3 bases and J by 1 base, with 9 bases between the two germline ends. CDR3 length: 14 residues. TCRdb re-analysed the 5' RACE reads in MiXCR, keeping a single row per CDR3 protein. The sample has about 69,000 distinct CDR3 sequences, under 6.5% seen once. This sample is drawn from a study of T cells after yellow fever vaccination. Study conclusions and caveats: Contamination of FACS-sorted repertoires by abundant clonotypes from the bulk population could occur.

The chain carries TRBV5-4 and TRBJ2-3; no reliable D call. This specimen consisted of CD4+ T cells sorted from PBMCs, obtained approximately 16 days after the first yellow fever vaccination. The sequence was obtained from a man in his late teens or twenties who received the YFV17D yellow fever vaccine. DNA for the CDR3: TGTGCCAGCAGCTATGCTGGGGGCACAGATACGCAGTATTTT. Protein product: CASSYAGGTDTQYF.